The T cell receptor (beta chain) described here comes from a study of PD-L1 blockade in urothelial cancer. Study summary: A median approximately 140,000 T cells were found in blood samples.

Details on this clone: The antigen is undetermined.

This sample's time point: pretreatment peripheral blood. Study-wide findings and caveats: Where pretreatment blood TCR clonality fell below the median, better survival was predicted.

Profiling relied on immunoSEQ multiplex PCR, and the TCRdb table lists in-frame clones only, not all of them. Of just under 50,000 clones listed, 84% are singletons. CDR1 MNHNY and CDR2 SVGAGI come from the germline V gene (reference sequence). CDR3 size: 14 residues. Losses at the gene ends were 4 bases for V and 2 bases for J; bases not matched to a gene: 3. The chain carries TRBV6-6 and TRBJ1-1; 8 positions match TRBD1. This clonotype was sampled from a man aged 65-85 years with urothelial cancer. This specimen was PBMCs, taken around atezolizumab (anti-PD-L1) treatment. CDR3 nucleotides: TGTGCCAGCAGTTCGACAGGGGTTAACACTGAAGCTTTCTTT. It is translated as CASSSTGVNTEAFF.